Described below is a single T cell receptor beta chain sequence and its context. The antigen remains unidentified. These data are taken from a study of memory CD4+ T cells and cytomegalovirus serostatus. The sort gate was single viable CD3+CD4+CD8-CD45RO+ cells for memory CD4+ T cells. Donors' CMV status reflects serum IgG against pp150, pp28, p38, p52. After thawing, CD4+ T cells were positively selected. The CDR3 spans 14 residues. Germline V gives CDR1 SGHVS, CDR2 FNYEAQ. The V gene lost 1 base and the J gene lost 4 bases, with 9 bases spanning the gap. Clones were sequenced by immunoSEQ multiplex PCR, and TCRdb holds only the in-frame ones, with some missing. The table shows around 50,000 clones, with 75% to 85% occurring only once. The study's findings and limits: Of 150 to 200 reported CMV TCRbeta sequences, 60 to 85 were found in memory CD4+ repertoires.

The receptor's source is an adult in good health and CMV-seronegative. The sequenced sample consisted of memory CD4+ T cells from blood. This chain connects TRBV7-6 to TRBJ2-3; no clear D. Here the CDR3 DNA reads TGTGCCAGCAGCTTAGGTCTACCCCCAGATACGCAGTATTTT. Translated: CASSLGLPPDTQYF.